What follows are 31 T cell receptor beta chains derived from one specimen sequenced in a study of cytomegalovirus exposure and HLA in healthy donors. This PCR relied on a set of 60 Vbeta primers and 13 Jbeta primers. The table came from immunoSEQ multiplex PCR; TCRdb's copy has only in-frame clones and leaves some out. Among 200,000 to 250,000 clones, 80% to 85% were seen once, and the ten largest hold under 0.85%. The sequenced sample was PBMCs. All receptors derive from a boy under 10 years old in good health and CMV-seronegative.

J is TRBJ2-7 and V is TRBV5-4; 11 positions match TRBD1. CDR3 size: 16 residues. Germline assignment: CDR1 SGHNT and CDR2 YYREEE (reference sequence). V lost 4 bases and J lost 6; bases outside the gene matches: 12. The CDR3, as DNA: TGTGCCAGCAGCATGGACCCGGGACAGGGGGTGGGCGAGCAGTACTTC. It specifies CASSMDPGQGVGEQYF.

This chain connects TRBV13 to TRBJ2-1, with 9 bases fitting TRBD2. V was clipped by 7 bases and J by 6 bases; unmatched bases: 7. Germline CDR1 and CDR2: PRHDT and FYEKMQ (reference sequence). The CDR3 length is 14 residues. For the CDR3, the DNA is TGTGCCAGCACCCTGGGACTAGCCGGCAATGAGCAGTTCTTC. Translating it yields CASTLGLAGNEQFF.

This chain joins TRBV5-4 and TRBJ1-2; tentatively, D is TRBD1 (5 bases). Germline CDR1 SGHNT, CDR2 YYREEE (reference sequence). This CDR3 is built from 14 residues. V was trimmed by 4 bases and J by 4 bases, leaving 14 bases between them. CDR3 in DNA: TGTGCCAGCAGCCCCGGCGGGGGATCCTATGGCTACACCTTC. Protein sequence: CASSPGGGSYGYTF.

The rearrangement links TRBV15 to TRBJ2-7, with 9 bases aligning to TRBD1. This CDR3 has 17 residues. Germline assignment: CDR1 LNHNV and CDR2 YYDKDF (reference sequence). The J segment lost 5 bases and the V segment lost 0 bases, leaving 11 bases of the junction unmatched. CDR3 region: CATSRDTTGQGLDEQYF. The CDR3 DNA follows: TGTGCCACCAGCAGAGATACTACGGGACAGGGTTTGGACGAGCAGTACTTC.

The chain links TRBV5-1 to TRBJ2-1; 7 positions agree with TRBD2. V trimming: 4 bases; J trimming: 4 bases; junction bases outside the gene matches: 14. Looked up from germline, CDR1 is SGHRS and CDR2 is YFSETQ. The CDR3 contains 17 residues. The CDR3 DNA follows: TGCGCCAGCAGCCTAAGGACGGGAGGAGTGAAATACAATGAGCAGTTCTTC. Translation gives CASSLRTGGVKYNEQFF.

V and J are TRBV7-8 and TRBJ2-7, with D unresolved. The CDR3 runs to 16 residues. The ends were cut back, 2 bases at V and 4 bases at J, with 18 bases in the middle. Germline CDR1 SGHVS, CDR2 FQNEAQ. This CDR3 reads CASSLIRVLPGYEQYF. The CDR3 bases are TGTGCCAGCAGCTTAATTCGCGTGCTACCGGGTTACGAGCAGTACTTC.

The chain recombines TRBV5-6 with TRBJ2-5; 12 bases are shared with TRBD1. Gene TRBJ2-7 matches the end of the DNA better, so the J call may be wrong. Germline V gene sequence: CDR1 SGHDT, CDR2 YYEEEE. The CDR3 loop spans 15 amino acids. CDR3 bases: TGTGCCAGCAGCGCCCGGGACAGGGGGCTCTACGAGCAGTACTTC. It translates to CASSARDRGLYEQYF.

The V and J genes are TRBV7-2 and TRBJ1-5; D not resolved. CDR1 is SGHTA and CDR2 is FQGNSA in the germline V gene. The CDR3 totals 15 residues. V lost 1 base and J lost 4, with 11 bases in between. The CDR3 nucleotides read TGTGCCAGCAGCTTAGGTCAGTTTCCAAATCAGCCCCAGCATTTT. It specifies CASSLGQFPNQPQHF.

The chain has TRBV2 and TRBJ1-2, with no clear D. The CDR3 spans 13 residues. Trimming took off 11 bases at V and 4 bases at J, with 17 bases between the two ends. Germline-derived CDR1 and CDR2 are SNHLY and FYNNEI. The CDR3 is CAEGGPELYGYTF. Here the CDR3 DNA reads TGTGCCGAGGGTGGGCCGGAACTCTATGGCTACACCTTC.

The CDR3 region has the DNA TGTGCCAGCAGCTTATACGGGGGGGATACCGGGGAGCTGTTTTTT. Its translation is CASSLYGGDTGELFF. The rearrangement links TRBV7-3 to TRBJ2-2; 8 bases match TRBD2. CDR1 and CDR2 (germline): SGHTA, FQGTGA. V lost 2 bases, J lost 5 bases, and 4 bases stayed unmatched. This CDR3 has 15 amino acids.

The J gene is TRBJ2-1, the V gene TRBV6-1; 13 nucleotides align to TRBD2. The length of the CDR3 is 14 residues. V trimming: 5 bases; J trimming: 9 bases; junction bases outside the gene matches: 4. Germline lookup yields CDR1 MNHNS and CDR2 SASEGT. This CDR3 reads CASSPGLAGIEQFF. The CDR3, as DNA: TGTGCCAGCAGTCCGGGACTAGCGGGAATTGAGCAGTTCTTC.

The chain employs TRBV9 and TRBJ1-4; tentative D call: TRBD1 (6 bases). Germline values: CDR1 SGDLS, CDR2 YYNGEE. The CDR3 extends over 15 amino acids. V lost 0 bases to trimming and J lost 7 bases, with 13 bases between them. CDR3: CASSVGLQGGEKLFF. For the CDR3, the DNA is TGTGCCAGCAGCGTAGGACTACAAGGGGGTGAAAAACTGTTTTTT.

The gene calls are TRBV6-1 and TRBJ1-2, with unresolved D. The V end lost 2 bases, the J end lost 5 bases, and 9 bases lay between the germline ends. CDR3 length equals 13 residues. Germline V gene lookup returns CDR1 MNHNS and CDR2 SASEGT. In nucleotides, the CDR3 is TGTGCCAGCAGTGAAATAAGAGGGTATGGCTACACCTTC. This translates into CASSEIRGYGYTF.

This sequence joins TRBV6-5 and TRBJ2-5; TRBD1 matches at 10 bases. The DNA end is more similar to TRBJ2-7, so the J call may be wrong. The CDR3 is 15 residues long. Germline CDR1 and CDR2: MNHEY and SVGAGI. As DNA, the CDR3 is TGTGCCAGCAGCCGGGACAGGGGCACTTCCTACGAGCAGTACTTC. This sequence encodes CASSRDRGTSYEQYF.

V usage is TRBV27 and J usage is TRBJ2-7; TRBD1 aligns across 10 bases. Looked up from germline, CDR1 is MNHEY and CDR2 is SMNVEV (reference sequence). The CDR3 extends over 14 amino acids. Trimming removed 2 bases from V and 4 bases from J; junction bases left unmatched: 2. The CDR3 loop reads CASSLLGQGYEQYF. DNA for the CDR3: TGTGCCAGCAGTTTACTGGGACAGGGGTACGAGCAGTACTTC.

V and J are TRBV6-1 and TRBJ2-2, with a possible D match to TRBD1 (6 bases). Per the germline V gene, CDR1 is MNHNS and CDR2 is SASEGT. Trimming stripped 4 bases from V and 5 bases from J, with 11 bases between. This CDR3 has 14 amino acids. This CDR3 reads CASSGRGRTGELFF. CDR3 DNA: TGTGCCAGCAGTGGCAGGGGTCGAACCGGGGAGCTGTTTTTT.

The chain joins TRBV6-5 to TRBJ2-1; 8 bases are shared with TRBD2. This CDR3 has 14 residues. The germline V gene has CDR1 MNHEY and CDR2 SVGAGI. Trimming removed 2 bases from V and 6 bases from J; junction bases left unmatched: 3. The CDR3 DNA reads TGTGCCAGCAGTTACGGCGGGAGGTTCAATGAGCAGTTCTTC. Residues: CASSYGGRFNEQFF.

The rearrangement links TRBV11-3 to TRBJ1-1; 9 nucleotides match TRBD1. Germline trimming cut 1 base from V and 6 bases from J; bases unmatched to any gene: 6. The germline gives CDR1 SGHNT, CDR2 YENEEA. This CDR3 has 15 residues. The CDR3 DNA follows: TGTGCCAGCAGCTTAGCGGGGACAGGGTTCTCTGAAGCTTTCTTT. This sequence encodes CASSLAGTGFSEAFF.

The chain joins TRBV29-1 to TRBJ2-2; no clear D gene. This CDR3 has 15 residues. The V gene's germline CDR1 is SQVTM and CDR2 ANQGSEA. V lost 0 bases and J lost 5, with 13 bases in between. The CDR3 protein is CSVEEGGRRTGELFF. Here the CDR3 DNA reads TGCAGCGTTGAAGAAGGCGGCAGAAGGACCGGGGAGCTGTTTTTT.

This rearrangement joins TRBV4-2 to TRBJ2-5; 12 bases are a match to TRBD2. CDR3 size: 16 residues. Germline assignment: CDR1 LGHNA and CDR2 YNFKEQ. V shed 1 base and J 3 bases; nucleotides not matched to a gene: 3. The CDR3 is CASSQGLAGGEETQYF. The CDR3 nucleotides are TGTGCCAGCAGCCAAGGGCTAGCGGGAGGGGAAGAGACCCAGTACTTC.

The chain links TRBV5-5 to TRBJ1-3; D gene ambiguous. V lost 2 bases and J lost 4, with 4 bases in between. In germline, CDR1 is SGHKS, CDR2 YYEKEE (reference sequence). The length of the CDR3 is 12 residues. The DNA for the CDR3 is TGTGCCAGCAGCTTCGTGGGAAACACCATATATTTT. Encoded protein: CASSFVGNTIYF. Full variable domain (rest looked up from reference TRBV5-5 and TRBJ1-3): DAGVTQSPTHLIKTRGQQVTLRCSPISGHKSVSWYQQVLGQGPQFIFQYYEKEERGRGNFPDRFSARQFPNYSSELNVNALLLGDSALYLCASSFVGNTIYFGEGSWLTVV.

The rearrangement joins TRBV2 to TRBJ2-5, with a tentative D call TRBD2 (5 bases). The germline V gene encodes CDR1 SNHLY and CDR2 FYNNEI. V was clipped by 4 bases and J by 4 bases, with 19 bases between them. CDR3 length equals 16 residues. The CDR3 DNA sequence: TGTGCCAGCAGTGTTCTAGCACAATACCTAAGAGAGACCCAGTACTTC. It yields the protein CASSVLAQYLRETQYF.

The chain links TRBV7-9 to TRBJ1-1, with D maybe TRBD1 (5 bases). CDR3 size: 13 residues. With 0 bases removed from V and 13 bases from J, the gap between germline ends came to 15 bases. Germline CDR1 reads SEHNR; CDR2 reads FQNEAQ (reference sequence). CDR3 region: CASSLAAGRSDFF. The CDR3 DNA reads as TGTGCCAGCAGCTTAGCAGCGGGACGTTCCGATTTCTTT.

This rearrangement joins TRBV5-1 to TRBJ2-7; TRBD2 might be the D (6 bases). CDR1 is SGHRS and CDR2 is YFSETQ in the germline V gene. The CDR3 is made up of 13 amino acids. V was clipped by 0 bases and J by 5 bases, with 9 bases between them. CDR3 sequence reads: CASSLDGEDEQYF. The CDR3 bases are TGCGCCAGCAGCTTGGATGGGGAGGACGAGCAGTACTTC.

The chain uses TRBV9 and TRBJ1-2, with 11 bases lining up with TRBD1. The germline gives CDR1 SGDLS, CDR2 YYNGEE. This CDR3 spans 14 amino acids. Trimming cost V 4 bases and J 6 bases; bases outside gene matches: 5. Here the CDR3 DNA reads TGTGCCAGCAGCCGGACAGGGGGCTTGGATGGCTACACCTTC. It codes for CASSRTGGLDGYTF.

The chain combines TRBV6-5 with TRBJ1-6; tentatively, D is TRBD1 (6 bases). Germline V gives CDR1 MNHEY, CDR2 SVGAGI. The CDR3 runs 13 residues. Trimming took 5 bases from V and 9 from J, leaving 11 bases between them. The CDR3 is CASSKDSLSPLHF. CDR3 sequence (DNA): TGTGCCAGCAGTAAGGACAGCCTTTCACCCCTCCACTTT.

The V and J genes are TRBV2 and TRBJ2-3; 9 bases line up with TRBD1. CDR3 length equals 15 residues. CDR1 SNHLY and CDR2 FYNNEI come from the germline V gene. With 3 bases clipped from V and 3 bases from J, the junction kept 4 bases outside the gene matches. The DNA for the CDR3 is TGTGCCAGCAGTGACCCCGGACAGGGGACAGATACGCAGTATTTT. Translated: CASSDPGQGTDTQYF.

V gene TRBV11-3 combines with J gene TRBJ2-2; maybe TRBD2 (6 bases). CDR3 size: 15 residues. CDR1 SGHNT and CDR2 YENEEA come from the germline V gene. V shed 5 bases and J shed 0 bases, with 10 bases lying between them. CDR3 in DNA: TGTGCCAGCAGCCGGGACTCCGCGAACACCGGGGAGCTGTTTTTT. Amino acids: CASSRDSANTGELFF.

This clone was seen more than once but under ten times. V is TRBV11-3 and J is TRBJ1-1; no clear D gene. The CDR3 has 13 residues. CDR1 SGHNT and CDR2 YENEEA come from the germline V gene. V lost 2 bases and J lost 7, with 11 bases in between. CDR3 nucleotides: TGTGCCAGCAGCTTAACGCGGCCGGATGAAGCTTTCTTT. As protein: CASSLTRPDEAFF.

V and J are TRBV2 and TRBJ1-4, with TRBD1 matching over 8 bases. The CDR3 spans 14 residues. Per the germline V gene, CDR1 is SNHLY and CDR2 is FYNNEI. Germline trimming cut 6 bases from V and 7 bases from J; bases unmatched to any gene: 7. The DNA of the CDR3 is TGTGCCAGCAGGATGGACAGGGACGTTGAAAAACTGTTTTTT. Translating it yields CASRMDRDVEKLFF. Filled out from reference TRBV2 and TRBJ1-4, the complete variable domain reads EPEVTQTPSHQVTQMGQEVILRCVPISNHLYFYWYRQILGQKVEFLVSFYNNEISEKSEIFDDQFSVERPDGSNFTLKIRSTKLEDSAMYFCASRMDRDVEKLFFGSGTQLSVL.

Comments on this clone: Other nucleotide sequences in the sample specify the same CDR3. The CDR3 is CASSVSGGTDTQYF. For the CDR3, the DNA is TGTGCCAGCAGCGTGAGCGGCGGCACAGATACGCAGTATTTT. The gene calls are TRBV9 and TRBJ2-3, with D tentatively TRBD2 (5 bases). The CDR3 has 14 amino acids. Trimming shortened V by 2 bases and J by 1 base, and 8 bases separated the two germline ends. Germline values: CDR1 SGDLS, CDR2 YYNGEE.